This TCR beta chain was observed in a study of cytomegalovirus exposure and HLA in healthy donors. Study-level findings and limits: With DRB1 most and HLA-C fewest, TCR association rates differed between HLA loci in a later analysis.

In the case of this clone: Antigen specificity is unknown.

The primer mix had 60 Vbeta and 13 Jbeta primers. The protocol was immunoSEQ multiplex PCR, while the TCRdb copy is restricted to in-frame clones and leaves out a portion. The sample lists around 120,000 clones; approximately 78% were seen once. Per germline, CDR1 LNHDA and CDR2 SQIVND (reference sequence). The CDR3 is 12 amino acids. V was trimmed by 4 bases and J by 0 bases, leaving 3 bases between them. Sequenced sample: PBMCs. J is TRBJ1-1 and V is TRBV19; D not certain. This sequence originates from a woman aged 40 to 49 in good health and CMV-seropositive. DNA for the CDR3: TGTGCCAGTAGTAGAGTGAACACTGAAGCTTTCTTT. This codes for CASSRVNTEAFF. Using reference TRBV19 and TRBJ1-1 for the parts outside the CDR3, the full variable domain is DGGITQSPKYLFRKEGQNVTLSCEQNLNHDAMYWYRQDPGQGLRLIYYSQIVNDFQKGDIAEGYSVSREKKESFPLTVTSAQKNPTAFYLCASSRVNTEAFFGQGTRLTVV.